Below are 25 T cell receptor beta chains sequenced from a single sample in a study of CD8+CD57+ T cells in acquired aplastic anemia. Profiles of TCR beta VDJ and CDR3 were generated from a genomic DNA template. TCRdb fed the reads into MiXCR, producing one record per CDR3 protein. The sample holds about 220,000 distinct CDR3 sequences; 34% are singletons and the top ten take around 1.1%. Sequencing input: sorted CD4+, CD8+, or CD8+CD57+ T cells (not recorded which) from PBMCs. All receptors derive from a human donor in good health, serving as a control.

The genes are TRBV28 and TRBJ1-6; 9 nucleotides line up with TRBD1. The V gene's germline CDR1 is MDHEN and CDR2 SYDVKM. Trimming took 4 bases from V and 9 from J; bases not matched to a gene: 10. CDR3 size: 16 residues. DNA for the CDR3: TGTGCCAGCAGTTCTCACCGACAGGGGGTTGGTTCACCCCTCCACTTT. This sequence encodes CASSSHRQGVGSPLHF.

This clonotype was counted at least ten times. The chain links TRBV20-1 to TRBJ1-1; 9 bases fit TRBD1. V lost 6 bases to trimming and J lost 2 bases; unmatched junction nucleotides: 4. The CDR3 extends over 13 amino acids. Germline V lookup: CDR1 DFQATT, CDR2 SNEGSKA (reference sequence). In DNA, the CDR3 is TGCAGTGCCCCGGACAGGGGCAACACTGAAGCTTTCTTT. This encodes CSAPDRGNTEAFF.

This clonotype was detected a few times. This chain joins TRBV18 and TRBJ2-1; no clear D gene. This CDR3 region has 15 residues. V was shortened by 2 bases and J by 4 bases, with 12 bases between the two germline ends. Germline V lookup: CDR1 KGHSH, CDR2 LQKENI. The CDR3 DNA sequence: TGTGCCAGCTCACCAGATTCTTCAATATACAATGAGCAGTTCTTC. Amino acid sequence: CASSPDSSIYNEQFF.

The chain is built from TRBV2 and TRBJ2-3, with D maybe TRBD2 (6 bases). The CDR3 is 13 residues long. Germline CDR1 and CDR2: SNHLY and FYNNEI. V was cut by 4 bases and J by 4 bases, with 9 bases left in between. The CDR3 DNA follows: TGTGCCAGCAGTGTTGGAGGGGCAGATACGCAGTATTTT. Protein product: CASSVGGADTQYF.

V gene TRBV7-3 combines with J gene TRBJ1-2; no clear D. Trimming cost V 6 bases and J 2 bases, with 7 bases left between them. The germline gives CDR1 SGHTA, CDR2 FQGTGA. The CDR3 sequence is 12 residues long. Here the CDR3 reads CASSSDNYGYTF. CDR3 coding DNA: TGTGCCAGCAGTTCGGACAACTATGGCTACACCTTC.

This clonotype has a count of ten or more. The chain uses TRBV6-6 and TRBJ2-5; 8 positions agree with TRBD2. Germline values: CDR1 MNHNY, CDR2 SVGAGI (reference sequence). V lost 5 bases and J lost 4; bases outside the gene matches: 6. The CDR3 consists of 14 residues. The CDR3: CASSRLAWGETQYF. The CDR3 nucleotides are TGTGCCAGCAGTCGACTAGCGTGGGGAGAGACCCAGTACTTC.

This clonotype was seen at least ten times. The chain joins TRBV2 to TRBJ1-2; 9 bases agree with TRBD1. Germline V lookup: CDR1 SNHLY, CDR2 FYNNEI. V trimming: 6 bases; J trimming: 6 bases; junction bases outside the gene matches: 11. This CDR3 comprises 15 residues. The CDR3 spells CASRNRDRETHGYTF. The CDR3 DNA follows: TGTGCCAGCAGGAACCGGGACAGGGAAACTCATGGCTACACCTTC.

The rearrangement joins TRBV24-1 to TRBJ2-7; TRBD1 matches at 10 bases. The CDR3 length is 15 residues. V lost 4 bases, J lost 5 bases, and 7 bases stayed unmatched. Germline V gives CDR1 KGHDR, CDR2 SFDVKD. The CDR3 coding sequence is TGTGCCACCAGTGACGCCCGGGACAGGGGCGACGAGCAGTACTTC. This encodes CATSDARDRGDEQYF.

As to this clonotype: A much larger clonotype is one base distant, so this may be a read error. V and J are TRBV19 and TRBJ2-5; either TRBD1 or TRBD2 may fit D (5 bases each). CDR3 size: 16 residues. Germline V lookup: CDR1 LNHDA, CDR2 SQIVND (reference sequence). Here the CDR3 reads CASSTLGTGPRETRYF. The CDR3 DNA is TGTGCCAGTAGTACGTTAGGGACGGGGCCGCGAGAGACCCGGTACTTC.

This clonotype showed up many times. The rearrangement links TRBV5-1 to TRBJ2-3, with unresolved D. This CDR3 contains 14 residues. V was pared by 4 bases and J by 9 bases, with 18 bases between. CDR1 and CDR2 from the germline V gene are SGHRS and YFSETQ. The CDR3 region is CASSRTQYTETQYF. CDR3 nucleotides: TGCGCCAGCAGCCGAACCCAATACACGGAGACGCAGTATTTT.

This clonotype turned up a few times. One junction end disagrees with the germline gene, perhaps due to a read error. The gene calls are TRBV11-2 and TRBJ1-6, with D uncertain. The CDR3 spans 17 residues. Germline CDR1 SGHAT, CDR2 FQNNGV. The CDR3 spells CASSFLHRLSYHSPLHF. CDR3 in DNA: TGTGCCAGCAGCTTCTTACATAGGCTGTCCTATCATTCACCCCTCCACTTT.

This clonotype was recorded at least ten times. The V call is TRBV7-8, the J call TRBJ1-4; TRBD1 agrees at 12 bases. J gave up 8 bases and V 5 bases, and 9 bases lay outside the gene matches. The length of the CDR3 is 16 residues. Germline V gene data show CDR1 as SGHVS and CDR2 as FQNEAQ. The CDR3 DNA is TGTGCCAGCAGCCTCTCAAGGGACAGGGGGCGGGAAAAACTGTTTTTT. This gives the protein CASSLSRDRGREKLFF.

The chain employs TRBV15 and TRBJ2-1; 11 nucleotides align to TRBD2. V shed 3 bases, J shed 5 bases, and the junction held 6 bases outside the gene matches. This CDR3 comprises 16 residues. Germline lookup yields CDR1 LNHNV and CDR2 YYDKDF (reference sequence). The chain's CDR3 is CATSSRGTSGDNEQFF. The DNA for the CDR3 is TGTGCCACCAGCAGCCGAGGGACTAGCGGAGACAATGAGCAGTTCTTC.

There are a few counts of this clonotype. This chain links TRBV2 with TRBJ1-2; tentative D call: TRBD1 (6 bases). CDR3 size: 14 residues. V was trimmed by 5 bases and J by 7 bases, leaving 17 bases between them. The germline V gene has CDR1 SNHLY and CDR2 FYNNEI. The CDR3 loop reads CASSLYTGTSGYTF. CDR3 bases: TGTGCCAGCAGTTTATATACAGGGACTTCTGGCTACACCTTC.

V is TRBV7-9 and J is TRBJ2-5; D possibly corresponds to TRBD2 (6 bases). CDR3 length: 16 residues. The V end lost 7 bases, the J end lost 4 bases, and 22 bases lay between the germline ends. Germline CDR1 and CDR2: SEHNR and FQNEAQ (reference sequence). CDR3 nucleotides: TGTGCCAGCACCCTAGGTTCAGGGAGGAGGGGAGAGACCCAGTACTTC. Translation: CASTLGSGRRGETQYF.

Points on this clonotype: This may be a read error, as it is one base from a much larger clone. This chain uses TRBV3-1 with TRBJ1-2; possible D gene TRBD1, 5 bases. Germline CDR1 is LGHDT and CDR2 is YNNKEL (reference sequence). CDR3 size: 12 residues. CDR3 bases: TGTGCCAGCAGCCAAGGGGGGAATGGCTGCACCTTC. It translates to CASSQGGNGCTF.

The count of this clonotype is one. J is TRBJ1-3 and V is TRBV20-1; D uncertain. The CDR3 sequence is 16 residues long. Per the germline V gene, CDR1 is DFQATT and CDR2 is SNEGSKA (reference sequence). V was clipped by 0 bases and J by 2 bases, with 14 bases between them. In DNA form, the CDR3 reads TGCAGTGCTAGAGATCCATCGGAGGTTACTGGAAACACCATATATTTT. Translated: CSARDPSEVTGNTIYF.

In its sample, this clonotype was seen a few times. CDR3 DNA: TGCAGTGCTAGCAAACACGCGAACACTGAAGCTTTCTTT. This encodes CSASKHANTEAFF. This rearrangement joins TRBV20-1 to TRBJ1-1, with D hard to call. Germline CDR1 is DFQATT and CDR2 is SNEGSKA (reference sequence). The CDR3 has 13 amino acids. The V gene lost 3 bases and the J gene lost 1 base, with 9 bases spanning the gap.

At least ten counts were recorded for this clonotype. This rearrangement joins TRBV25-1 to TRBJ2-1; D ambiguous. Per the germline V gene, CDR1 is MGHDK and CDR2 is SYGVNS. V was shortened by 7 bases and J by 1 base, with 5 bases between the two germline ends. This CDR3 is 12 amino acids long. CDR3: CASTFSYNEQFF. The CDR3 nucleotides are TGTGCCAGCACTTTTTCCTACAATGAGCAGTTCTTC.

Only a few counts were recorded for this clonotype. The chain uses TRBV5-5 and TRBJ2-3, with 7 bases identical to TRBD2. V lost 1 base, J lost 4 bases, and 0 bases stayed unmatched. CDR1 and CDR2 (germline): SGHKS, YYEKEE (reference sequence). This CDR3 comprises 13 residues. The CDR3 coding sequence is TGTGCCAGCAGCTTGCGGGAGGCAGATACGCAGTATTTT. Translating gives CASSLREADTQYF.

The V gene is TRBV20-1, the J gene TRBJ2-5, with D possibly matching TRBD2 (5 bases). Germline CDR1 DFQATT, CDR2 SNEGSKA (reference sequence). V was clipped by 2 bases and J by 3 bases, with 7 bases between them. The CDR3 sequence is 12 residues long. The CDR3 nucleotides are TGCAGTGCTAGACTAGCCGAAGAGACCCAGTACTTC. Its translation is CSARLAEETQYF.

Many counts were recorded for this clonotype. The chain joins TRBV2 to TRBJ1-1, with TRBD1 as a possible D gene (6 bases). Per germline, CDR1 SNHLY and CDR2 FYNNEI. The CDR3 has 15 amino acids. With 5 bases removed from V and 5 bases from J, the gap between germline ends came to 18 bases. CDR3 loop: CASSFRGFEGTEAFF. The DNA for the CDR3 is TGTGCCAGCAGTTTCAGGGGCTTCGAGGGTACTGAAGCTTTCTTT.

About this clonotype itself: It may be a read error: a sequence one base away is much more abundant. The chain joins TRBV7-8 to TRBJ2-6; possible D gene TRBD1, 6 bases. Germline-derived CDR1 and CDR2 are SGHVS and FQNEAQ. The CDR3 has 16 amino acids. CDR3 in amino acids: CACSPQGSIGANVLTF. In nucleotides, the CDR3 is TGTGCCTGCAGCCCACAGGGTAGTATCGGGGCCAACGTCCTGACTTTC.

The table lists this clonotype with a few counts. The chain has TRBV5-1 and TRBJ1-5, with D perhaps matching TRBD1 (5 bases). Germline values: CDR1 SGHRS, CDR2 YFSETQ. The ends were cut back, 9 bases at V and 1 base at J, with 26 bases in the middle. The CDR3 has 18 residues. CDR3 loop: CATFFGGTADDSNQPQHF. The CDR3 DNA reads TGCGCCACCTTTTTTGGCGGGACGGCTGACGACAGCAATCAGCCCCAGCATTTT.

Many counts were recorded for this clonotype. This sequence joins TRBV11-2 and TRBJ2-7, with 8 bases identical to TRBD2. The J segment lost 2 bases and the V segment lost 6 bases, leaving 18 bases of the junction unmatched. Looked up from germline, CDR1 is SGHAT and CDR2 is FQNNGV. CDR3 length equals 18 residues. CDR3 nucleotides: TGTGCCAGCAGTCTAAGGGATGGCAGCGGGGGCATGCCCTACGAGCAGTACTTC. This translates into CASSLRDGSGGMPYEQYF. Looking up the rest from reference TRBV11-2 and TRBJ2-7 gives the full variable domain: EAGVAQSPRYKIIEKRQSVAFWCNPISGHATLYWYQQILGQGPKLLIQFQNNGVVDDSQLPKDRFSAERLKGVDSTLKIQPAKLEDSAVYLCASSLRDGSGGMPYEQYFGPGTRLTVT.